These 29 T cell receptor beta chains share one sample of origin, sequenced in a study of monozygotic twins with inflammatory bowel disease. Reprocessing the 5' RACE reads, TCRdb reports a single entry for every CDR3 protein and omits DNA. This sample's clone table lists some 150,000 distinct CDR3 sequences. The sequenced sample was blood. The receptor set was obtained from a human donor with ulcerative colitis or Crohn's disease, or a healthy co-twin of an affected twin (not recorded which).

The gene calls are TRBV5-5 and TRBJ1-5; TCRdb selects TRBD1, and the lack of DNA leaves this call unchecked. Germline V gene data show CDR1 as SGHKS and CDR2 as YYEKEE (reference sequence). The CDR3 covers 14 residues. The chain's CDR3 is CASSLGQRNQPQHF.

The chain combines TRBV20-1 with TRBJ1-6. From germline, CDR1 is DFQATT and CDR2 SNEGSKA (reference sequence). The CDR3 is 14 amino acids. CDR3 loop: CSARDQGSNSPLHF.

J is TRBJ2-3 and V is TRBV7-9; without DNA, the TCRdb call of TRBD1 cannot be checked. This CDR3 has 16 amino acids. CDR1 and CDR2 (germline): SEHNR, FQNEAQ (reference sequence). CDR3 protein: CASSLADRENTDTQYF.

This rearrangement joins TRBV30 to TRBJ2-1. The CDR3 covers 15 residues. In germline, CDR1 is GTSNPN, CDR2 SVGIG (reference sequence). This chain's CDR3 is CAWTMDPSSYNEQFF.

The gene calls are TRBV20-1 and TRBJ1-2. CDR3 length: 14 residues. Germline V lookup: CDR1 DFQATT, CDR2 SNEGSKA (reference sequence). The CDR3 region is CSARWAATYYGYTF.

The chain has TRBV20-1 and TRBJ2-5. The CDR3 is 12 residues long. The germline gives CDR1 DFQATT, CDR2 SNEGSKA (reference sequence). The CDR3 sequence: CSARVLVETQYF.

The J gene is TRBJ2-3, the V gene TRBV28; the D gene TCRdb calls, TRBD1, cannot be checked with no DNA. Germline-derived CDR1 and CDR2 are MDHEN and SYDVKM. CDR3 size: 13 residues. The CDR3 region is CASWGGTSDTQYF. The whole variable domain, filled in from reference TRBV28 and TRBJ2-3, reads DVKVTQSSRYLVKRTGEKVFLECVQDMDHENMFWYRQDPGLGLRLIYFSYDVKMKEKGDIPEGYSVSREKKERFSLILESASTNQTSMYLCASWGGTSDTQYFGPGTRLTVL.

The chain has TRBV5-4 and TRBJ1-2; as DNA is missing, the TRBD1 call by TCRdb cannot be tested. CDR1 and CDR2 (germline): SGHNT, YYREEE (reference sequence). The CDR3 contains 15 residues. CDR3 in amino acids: CASRPGTEANYGYTF.

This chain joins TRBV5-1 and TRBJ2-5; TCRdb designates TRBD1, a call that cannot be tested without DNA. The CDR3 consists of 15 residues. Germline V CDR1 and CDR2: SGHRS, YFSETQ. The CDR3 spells CATATGKGRKETQYF.

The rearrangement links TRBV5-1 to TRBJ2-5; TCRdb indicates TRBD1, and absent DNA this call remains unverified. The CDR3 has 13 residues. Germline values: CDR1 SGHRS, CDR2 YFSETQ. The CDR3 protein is CASSFRGEETQYF.

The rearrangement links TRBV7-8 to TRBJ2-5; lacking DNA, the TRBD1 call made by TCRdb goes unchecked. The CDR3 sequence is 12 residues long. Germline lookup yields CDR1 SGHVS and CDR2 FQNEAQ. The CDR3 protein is CASSVDRGTQYF.

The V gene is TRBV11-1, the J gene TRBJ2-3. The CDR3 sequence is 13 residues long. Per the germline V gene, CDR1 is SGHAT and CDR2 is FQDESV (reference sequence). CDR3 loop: CASSPLAPDTQYF.

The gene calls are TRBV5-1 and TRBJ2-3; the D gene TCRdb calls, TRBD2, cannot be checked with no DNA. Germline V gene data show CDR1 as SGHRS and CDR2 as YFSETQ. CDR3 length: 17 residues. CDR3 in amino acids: CASSLATSGSVTDTQYF.

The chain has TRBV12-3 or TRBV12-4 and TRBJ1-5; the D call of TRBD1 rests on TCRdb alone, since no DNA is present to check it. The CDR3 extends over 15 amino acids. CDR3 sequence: CASSLEAGVNQPQHF.

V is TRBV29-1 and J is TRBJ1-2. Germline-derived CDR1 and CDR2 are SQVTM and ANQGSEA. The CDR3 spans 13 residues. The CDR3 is CSVGDRALDGYTF.

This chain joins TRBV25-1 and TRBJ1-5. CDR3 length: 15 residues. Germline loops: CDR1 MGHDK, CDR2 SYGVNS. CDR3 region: CASSDSLGGNQPQHF.

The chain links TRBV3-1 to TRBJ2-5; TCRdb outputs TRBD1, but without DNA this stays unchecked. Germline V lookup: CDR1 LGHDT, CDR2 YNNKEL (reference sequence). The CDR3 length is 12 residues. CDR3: CASSQAEGDQYF.

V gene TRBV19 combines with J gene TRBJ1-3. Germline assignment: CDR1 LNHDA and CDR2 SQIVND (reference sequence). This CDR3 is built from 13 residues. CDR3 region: CASRWESGNTIYF.

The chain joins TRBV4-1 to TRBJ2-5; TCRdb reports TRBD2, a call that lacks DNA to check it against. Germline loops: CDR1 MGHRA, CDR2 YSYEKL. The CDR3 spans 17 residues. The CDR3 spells CASSLRTSGGQQETQYF.

The CDR3: CASISGGPSGYAEAFF. The rearrangement links TRBV7-6 to TRBJ1-1. Germline V gives CDR1 SGHVS, CDR2 FNYEAQ. The CDR3 runs 16 residues.

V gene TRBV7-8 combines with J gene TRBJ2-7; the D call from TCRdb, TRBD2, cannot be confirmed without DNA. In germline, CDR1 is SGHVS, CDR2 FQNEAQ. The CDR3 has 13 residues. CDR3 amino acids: CASSPGGGHEQYF.

The chain's CDR3 is CASSLGAAGSYEQYF. This rearrangement joins TRBV5-5 to TRBJ2-7; the TRBD2 assignment by TCRdb is unverifiable without DNA. Germline loops: CDR1 SGHKS, CDR2 YYEKEE (reference sequence). The CDR3 totals 15 residues. Full variable domain (missing parts from reference TRBV5-5 and TRBJ2-7): DAGVTQSPTHLIKTRGQQVTLRCSPISGHKSVSWYQQVLGQGPQFIFQYYEKEERGRGNFPDRFSARQFPNYSSELNVNALLLGDSALYLCASSLGAAGSYEQYFGPGTRLTVT.

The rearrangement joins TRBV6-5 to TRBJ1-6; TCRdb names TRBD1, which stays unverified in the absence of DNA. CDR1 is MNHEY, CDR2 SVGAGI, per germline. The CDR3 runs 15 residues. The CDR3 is CASSSIRVYNSPLHF.

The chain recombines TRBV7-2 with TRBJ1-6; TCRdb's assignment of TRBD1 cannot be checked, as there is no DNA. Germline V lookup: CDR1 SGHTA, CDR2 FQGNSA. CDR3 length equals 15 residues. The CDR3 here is CASSPETGLGSPLHF.

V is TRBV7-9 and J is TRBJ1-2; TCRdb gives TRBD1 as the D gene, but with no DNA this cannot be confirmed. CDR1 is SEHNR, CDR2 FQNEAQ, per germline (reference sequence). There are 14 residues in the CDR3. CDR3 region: CASSLATWTGDYTF.

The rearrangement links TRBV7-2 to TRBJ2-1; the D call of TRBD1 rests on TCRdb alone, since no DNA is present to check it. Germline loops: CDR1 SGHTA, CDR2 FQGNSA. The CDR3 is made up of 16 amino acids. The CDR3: CASSLETGPPYNEQFF.

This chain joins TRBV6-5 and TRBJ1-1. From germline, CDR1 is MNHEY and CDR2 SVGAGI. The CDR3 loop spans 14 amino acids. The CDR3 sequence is CASSYSFEVTEAFF.

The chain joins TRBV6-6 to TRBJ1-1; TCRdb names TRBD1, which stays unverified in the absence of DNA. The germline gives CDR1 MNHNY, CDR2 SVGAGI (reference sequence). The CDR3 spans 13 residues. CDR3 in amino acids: CASTGTENTEAFF.

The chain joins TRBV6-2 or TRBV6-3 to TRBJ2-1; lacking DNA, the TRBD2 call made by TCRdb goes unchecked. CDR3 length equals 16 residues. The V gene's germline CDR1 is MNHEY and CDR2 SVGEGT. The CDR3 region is CASSNGGSAGYNEQFF.